This TCR beta chain was sequenced during a study of graft-versus-host responses after intestinal transplantation. TCRdb's copy holds only in-frame clones and misses some; the assay was immunoSEQ multiplex PCR. Among just over 95,000 clones, around 90% were seen once, and the ten largest hold roughly 0.15%. Study outcomes and limitations: High graft-versus-host to host-versus-graft T cell clonal ratios marked allografts of patients with graft-donor macrochimerism. The highest levels of circulating GvH clones went along with early declines in HvG clones after transplant. Some GvH clones were seen earlier in gut or blood, suggesting intestinal origin.

A word on this clone: Its cognate antigen is unknown.

CDR1 is SSHAT, CDR2 FNYEAQ, per germline (reference sequence). This CDR3 comprises 14 residues. The V and J ends lost 5 bases and 3 bases, in that order; junction bases with no gene match: 4. This clonotype originated in a human donor who received an intestinal transplant. This specimen consisted of unstimulated CD4+ T cells sorted from spleen or lymph node cells, obtained before intestinal transplant. J is TRBJ1-2 and V is TRBV7-7; TRBD1 agrees at 9 bases. CDR3 nucleotide sequence: TGTGCCAGCAGCCTACAGGGGGCGGACTATGGCTACACCTTC. The encoded protein is CASSLQGADYGYTF.